This entry features one T cell receptor (beta chain) sequence. TRB was amplified from around 250-500 ng of blood genomic DNA. This specimen comes from a study of T and B cells in COVID-19 patients. Germline CDR1 and CDR2: SGHTA and FQGNSA. Trimming stripped 1 base from V and 5 bases from J, with 9 bases between. The CDR3 has 13 amino acids. BIOMED2 TRB-A/B primer pools were used in multiplex TRB PCR. MiXCR, applied by TCRdb to the multiplex PCR reads, yields one record per CDR3 protein. Of roughly 7,800 distinct CDR3 sequences in the sample, 26% are singletons; the top ten hold around a sixth. The sequence was obtained from a human donor with active COVID-19. The V call is TRBV7-2, the J call TRBJ2-7; D unclear. Sequencing was carried out using blood. CDR3 region: CASSLVRLNEQYF. Written as DNA, the CDR3 is TGTGCCAGCAGCTTAGTCAGGCTAAACGAGCAGTACTTC.